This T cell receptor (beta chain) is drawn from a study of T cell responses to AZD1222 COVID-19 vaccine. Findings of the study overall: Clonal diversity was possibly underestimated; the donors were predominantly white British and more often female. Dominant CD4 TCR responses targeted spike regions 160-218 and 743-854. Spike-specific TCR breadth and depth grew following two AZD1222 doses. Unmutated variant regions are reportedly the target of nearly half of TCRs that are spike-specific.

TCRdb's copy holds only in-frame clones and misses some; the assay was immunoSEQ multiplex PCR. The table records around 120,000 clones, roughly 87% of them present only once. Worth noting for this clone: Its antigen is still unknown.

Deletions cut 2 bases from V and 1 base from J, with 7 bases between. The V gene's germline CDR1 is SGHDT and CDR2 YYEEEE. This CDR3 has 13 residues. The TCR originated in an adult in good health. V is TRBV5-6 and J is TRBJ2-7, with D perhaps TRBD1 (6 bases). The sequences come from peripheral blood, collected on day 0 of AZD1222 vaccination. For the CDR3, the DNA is TGTGCCAGCAGCTTAGGACAGTCCTACGAGCAGTACTTC. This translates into CASSLGQSYEQYF.